A selection of T cell receptor beta chains follows, all from one sample in a study of a mutant IDH1 vaccine in newly diagnosed glioma. The method was immunoSEQ multiplex PCR; TCRdb's version includes in-frame clones alone and lacks a portion of them. The sample comprises 77,000 or so clones, 75% to 85% of which are singletons, and around 5.3% rests with the top ten. Their recognized antigens are unknown. The specimen comprised PBMCs, sampled from a glioma patient whose treatment included an IDH1 peptide vaccine. These receptors all stem from a man aged 40-49 years with glioma. CDR3s include the opening cysteine and the closing phenylalanine or tryptophan. The D gene is left open where the match is weak. Only part of the rows carry a size: once, few, many, or a class if the clone is expanded.

v_gene,abundance,j_gene,d_gene,CDR3aa,CDR3nt
TRBV6-1,few,TRBJ2-1,-,CASSVEGYEQFF,TGTGCCAGCAGTGTCGAGGGGTATGAGCAGTTCTTC
TRBV28,-,TRBJ2-1,-,CASSRDSYNEQFF,TGTGCCAGCAGTCGAGACAGCTACAATGAGCAGTTCTTC
TRBV5-5,-,TRBJ2-3,-,CASSIRDSWESDTQYF,TGTGCCAGCAGCATACGGGACTCATGGGAATCGGATACGCAGTATTTT
TRBV30,-,TRBJ2-2,-,CAWSVGLLGRELFF,TGTGCCTGGAGTGTCGGGTTGCTGGGCCGGGAGCTGTTTTTT
TRBV4-3,-,TRBJ2-7,TRBD1,CASSQRTGGSYEQYF,TGCGCCAGCAGCCAGAGGACAGGGGGCTCCTACGAGCAGTACTTC
TRBV7-2,-,TRBJ2-7,TRBD2,CASSFAGGSYEQYF,TGTGCCAGCAGCTTCGCGGGAGGATCCTACGAGCAGTACTTC
TRBV25-1,once,TRBJ2-7,-,CASSDRGLYEQYF,TGTGCCAGCAGTGACCGGGGCTTGTACGAGCAGTACTTC
TRBV10-3,-,TRBJ2-3,-,CAIRALSDDTQYF,TGTGCCATCCGAGCCTTGTCTGACGATACGCAGTATTTT
TRBV10-3,-,TRBJ1-2,-,CAISESANPSGYTF,TGTGCCATCAGTGAGTCTGCAAATCCCTCTGGCTACACCTTC
TRBV28,-,TRBJ2-7,-,CASSLDQGGGYEQYF,TGTGCCAGCAGTTTAGACCAGGGAGGTGGCTACGAGCAGTACTTC
TRBV6-1,-,TRBJ1-1,-,CASSGRGPHTEAFF,TGTGCCAGCAGCGGAAGAGGGCCCCACACTGAAGCTTTCTTT
TRBV4-1,-,TRBJ2-2,TRBD2,CASSQERLAAGELFF,TGCGCCAGCAGCCAAGAAAGGCTAGCGGCCGGGGAGCTGTTTTTT
TRBV30,-,TRBJ1-1,-,CALTWGNGDTEAFF,TGTGCCTTGACTTGGGGGAATGGGGACACTGAAGCTTTCTTT
TRBV11-2,-,TRBJ2-3,-,CASSLGGDTQYF,TGTGCCAGCAGCTTAGGGGGTGATACGCAGTATTTT
TRBV4-2,-,TRBJ1-5,-,CASSQEGKAGQQAAQPQHF,TGTGCCAGCAGCCAAGAGGGAAAGGCAGGCCAGCAGGCCGCACAGCCCCAGCATTTT
TRBV4-2,-,TRBJ1-1,-,CASSQTGTSEAFF,TGTGCCAGCAGCCAAACCGGGACTAGTGAAGCTTTCTTT
TRBV5-5,few,TRBJ1-5,-,CASSPNFGAQPQHF,TGTGCCAGCAGCCCGAACTTTGGAGCTCAGCCCCAGCATTTT
TRBV12-5,-,TRBJ2-5,-,CASGVRDPPETQYF,TGTGCTAGTGGTGTCAGGGACCCCCCAGAGACCCAGTACTTC